This note documents a single T cell receptor (beta chain) sequence. Its antigen is as yet unknown. This sample was taken from a study of OX40 agonist ivuxolimab in advanced cancers. Across the study: From about 23 to 85 years was the age range, with a mean of around 54 years, and 70% to 85% were male. Of the patients, three showed partial responses, one with hepatocellular carcinoma and two with cutaneous melanoma.

General study findings and limits: CD8+ T cells (on average) carried more expanded clones than CD4+ T cells.

Sequencing was performed with immunoSEQ multiplex PCR; in TCRdb, only in-frame clones are kept and a portion is missing. This sample has 30,000 to 45,000 clones; over 80% occur once, and the top ten carry 21%. Patients were ineligible given autoimmune disease history or systemic immunosuppression. This clonotype was sampled from an adult with an advanced solid tumor such as melanoma, head and neck, liver or kidney cancer. Sequenced material: CD4+ or CD8+ T cells sorted from blood, taken in a trial of the OX40 agonist ivuxolimab.

The CDR3 DNA reads as TGTGCCAGCTCACCGGGAACGGGGGGGTATGGCTACACCTTC. The encoded protein is CASSPGTGGYGYTF. V is TRBV18 and J is TRBJ1-2, with TRBD1 as a possible D gene (5 bases). The CDR3 runs to 14 residues. CDR1 is KGHSH and CDR2 is LQKENI in the germline V gene. V lost 3 bases, J lost 5 bases, and 13 bases lay in between.